This T cell receptor (beta chain) is from a study of blood T cell repertoires in COVID-19. Study at large: The United States, Italy and Spain supplied acute and convalescent COVID-19 samples. PBMCs, B-cell-depleted T cells, or T cells were the source of the cDNA or gDNA that made up the material.

Trimming pared 5 bases from V and 1 base from J, leaving 18 bases between. The CDR3 runs to 17 residues. Germline V lookup: CDR1 MDHEN, CDR2 SYDVKM. Sequenced by immunoSEQ multiplex PCR; TCRdb stores in-frame clones only, minus some. The sample records about 220,000 clones, around 86% being singletons. This TCR derives from a woman in her 70s with COVID-19, enrolled during active disease. This rearrangement joins TRBV28 to TRBJ2-4; a possible D gene is TRBD2 (5 bases). The sequenced sample consisted of peripheral blood. The CDR3 sequence: CASSNTGAGVAKNIQYF. The DNA of the CDR3 is TGTGCCAGCAGTAATACCGGAGCCGGGGTGGCCAAAAACATTCAGTACTTC.